This T cell receptor beta chain emerged from a study of blood T cell repertoires in COVID-19. Study at large: Samples came from the United States, Italy and Spain, spanning acute and convalescent COVID-19. In each case, the material was cDNA or gDNA derived from T cells, B-cell-depleted T cells, or PBMCs.

The length of the CDR3 is 15 residues. V lost 7 bases and J lost 2; bases outside the gene matches: 6. CDR1 and CDR2 from the germline V gene are KGHDR and SFDVKD. TCRdb's copy holds only in-frame clones and misses some; the assay was immunoSEQ multiplex PCR. Among fewer than 60,000 clones listed, around 80% were seen once. The sequencing sample was made of peripheral blood. The TCR originated in a man in his 60s with acute or convalescent COVID-19. V gene TRBV24-1 combines with J gene TRBJ2-5; 10 bases fit TRBD1. In DNA form, the CDR3 reads TGTGCCACCAGACCGGGACAGGGGTTACAAGAGACCCAGTACTTC. Translation: CATRPGQGLQETQYF.